Presented here are 24 T cell receptor beta chains from one specimen sequenced in a study of cytomegalovirus exposure and HLA in healthy donors. Primers included in the PCR were 60 Vbeta and 13 Jbeta primers. TCRdb's table, derived via immunoSEQ multiplex PCR, lists solely in-frame clones and lacks some. The table has roughly 230,000 clones, around 80% seen once; the top ten hold 0.47%. The sequenced sample consisted of PBMCs. These receptor sequences come from a boy between 10 and 17 years old in good health and CMV-seronegative.

In this sample, this clone turned up once. This sequence joins TRBV10-3 and TRBJ2-1, with 9 bases identical to TRBD1. J was trimmed by 9 bases and V by 6 bases; bases with no gene match: 9. The CDR3 consists of 14 residues. Germline lookup yields CDR1 ENHRY and CDR2 SYGVKD. CDR3 amino acids: CAISVFGTGSEQFF. Here the CDR3 DNA reads TGTGCCATCAGCGTATTTGGGACAGGGAGTGAGCAGTTCTTC.

The V call is TRBV5-5, the J call TRBJ2-3; tentatively, D is TRBD2 (6 bases). CDR3 length: 14 residues. Germline values: CDR1 SGHKS, CDR2 YYEKEE (reference sequence). Trimming took 5 bases from V and 2 from J, leaving 12 bases between them. The CDR3 loop is CASRTGLFTDTQYF. The CDR3 DNA reads TGTGCCAGCAGGACGGGACTCTTCACAGATACGCAGTATTTT.

This chain joins TRBV19 and TRBJ1-2, with a tentative D call TRBD1 (5 bases). The CDR3 loop spans 14 amino acids. V was cut by 0 bases and J by 7 bases, with 12 bases left in between. Per germline, CDR1 LNHDA and CDR2 SQIVND (reference sequence). CDR3 protein: CASSIDREGCGYTF. In nucleotides, the CDR3 is TGTGCCAGTAGTATAGACAGGGAAGGGTGTGGCTACACCTTC.

Only a few counts were recorded for this clone. V and J are TRBV2 and TRBJ1-2; D gene ambiguous. The CDR3 totals 14 residues. Trimming removed 6 bases at V and 3 bases at J, with 14 bases between. From germline, CDR1 is SNHLY and CDR2 FYNNEI. CDR3 in DNA: TGTGCCAGCAGCTACGGAGGGTCCGACTATGGCTACACCTTC. It specifies CASSYGGSDYGYTF.

The chain uses TRBV5-1 and TRBJ2-3, with 9 positions matching TRBD1. The trim removed 0 bases at V and 2 bases at J, leaving 7 bases unmatched. CDR3 length equals 17 residues. Germline values: CDR1 SGHRS, CDR2 YFSETQ. The CDR3 reads CASSLAYGQGPTDTQYF. The CDR3 bases are TGCGCCAGCAGCTTGGCCTATGGACAGGGGCCCACAGATACGCAGTATTTT.

This clone turned up a few times. The chain joins TRBV19 to TRBJ1-2; 10 bases map to TRBD1. Germline-derived CDR1 and CDR2 are LNHDA and SQIVND (reference sequence). The junction had 11 bases not matched to a gene; V was cut back by 6 bases and J by 4 bases. There are 16 residues in the CDR3. The CDR3 DNA reads TGTGCCAGTAGAGGAACCCGGACAGGGGGGGGCTATGGCTACACCTTC. This translates into CASRGTRTGGGYGYTF.

The V call is TRBV10-3, the J call TRBJ2-5, with 9 bases matching TRBD1. This CDR3 has 17 residues. The germline CDR1 and CDR2 sequences are ENHRY and SYGVKD. Losses at the gene ends were 6 bases for V and 5 bases for J; bases not matched to a gene: 16. Here the CDR3 DNA reads TGTGCCATCAGCGATATGATGGGACAGGGCGGTGGGGAGACCCAGTACTTC. Its protein product is CAISDMMGQGGGETQYF.

The rearrangement uses TRBV29-1 and TRBJ2-5; TRBD2 matches at 9 bases. The CDR3 is made up of 15 amino acids. Germline lookup yields CDR1 SQVTM and CDR2 ANQGSEA. J gave up 4 bases and V 6 bases, and 12 bases lay outside the gene matches. CDR3 sequence (DNA): TGCAGCGTGTTTGATAGCGGGAGTCAGTTAGAGACCCAGTACTTC. Its protein is CSVFDSGSQLETQYF.

V and J are TRBV5-1 and TRBJ2-3, with 14 bases fitting TRBD2. Germline CDR1 reads SGHRS; CDR2 reads YFSETQ. The CDR3 is 16 residues long. Unmatched junction bases numbered 4, after V lost 4 bases and J lost 3 bases. Here the CDR3 DNA reads TGCGCCAGCAGCCCGGGGACTAGCGGGAGAACAGATACGCAGTATTTT. Encoded protein: CASSPGTSGRTDTQYF.

The sample holds a few counts of this clone. The rearrangement links TRBV5-8 to TRBJ1-2, with D possibly TRBD1 on 6 matching bases. The V gene lost 5 bases and the J gene lost 4 bases, with 21 bases spanning the gap. Germline CDR1 and CDR2: SGHTS and YDEGEE. This CDR3 spans 16 amino acids. Here the CDR3 reads CASRKGGGPRSYGYTF. CDR3 DNA sequence: TGTGCCAGCAGGAAAGGCGGGGGCCCGCGGAGCTATGGCTACACCTTC. Looking up the rest from reference TRBV5-8 and TRBJ1-2 gives the full variable domain: EAGVTQSPTHLIKTRGQQATLRCSPISGHTSVYWYQQALGLGLQFLLWYDEGEERNRGNFPPRFSGRQFPNYSSELNVNALELEDSALYLCASRKGGGPRSYGYTFGSGTRLTVV.

The chain carries TRBV10-3 and TRBJ1-1; 8 nucleotides match TRBD1. After removal of 8 bases from V and 5 bases from J, the junction contained 7 bases not matched to a gene. CDR3 length equals 13 residues. The germline gives CDR1 ENHRY, CDR2 SYGVKD. CDR3 DNA: TGTGCCATCGTCAGGCAGGGGGCGACTGAAGCTTTCTTT. Protein: CAIVRQGATEAFF.

This clone was recorded a few times. This chain joins TRBV30 and TRBJ1-2; D call uncertain. Germline values: CDR1 GTSNPN, CDR2 SVGIG (reference sequence). Trimming took off 1 base at V and 8 bases at J, with 8 bases between the two ends. CDR3 length equals 11 residues. In DNA, the CDR3 is TGTGCCTGGAGTGCATACGAGGGCTACACCTTC. Amino acid sequence: CAWSAYEGYTF.

The chain carries TRBV11-3 and TRBJ2-3; 8 nucleotides agree with TRBD1. The V and J ends lost 5 bases and 5 bases, in that order; junction bases with no gene match: 6. This CDR3 is 14 amino acids long. Germline lookup yields CDR1 SGHNT and CDR2 YENEEA. This CDR3 is CASSIRTGLDTQYF. CDR3 DNA: TGTGCCAGCAGCATTCGGACAGGGTTAGATACGCAGTATTTT.

The V call is TRBV12-5, the J call TRBJ2-7; 11 bases line up with TRBD2. This CDR3 has 16 residues. Germline V CDR1 and CDR2: LGHNT, FRNRAP. V lost 1 base, J lost 5 bases, and 7 bases stayed unmatched. The CDR3 protein is CASGLATSGRRNEQYF. For the CDR3, the DNA is TGTGCTAGTGGTTTGGCCACTAGCGGGAGAAGGAACGAGCAGTACTTC.

This chain uses TRBV7-9 with TRBJ1-6; 7 nucleotides match TRBD1. Germline V gives CDR1 SEHNR, CDR2 FQNEAQ (reference sequence). V lost 3 bases and J lost 6; bases outside the gene matches: 5. This CDR3 region has 15 residues. The CDR3 loop is CASSFEAGGNSPLHF. The DNA of the CDR3 is TGTGCCAGCAGCTTCGAGGCAGGGGGTAATTCACCCCTCCACTTT.

The chain couples TRBV7-9 to TRBJ1-2, with D unclear. The CDR3 sequence is 14 residues long. The ends were cut back, 6 bases at V and 0 bases at J, with 11 bases in the middle. Germline loops: CDR1 SEHNR, CDR2 FQNEAQ (reference sequence). The CDR3 loop reads CASRPRGSNYGYTF. CDR3 nucleotide sequence: TGTGCCAGCAGGCCCCGCGGCTCTAACTATGGCTACACCTTC.

The chain uses TRBV7-2 and TRBJ1-2, with unresolved D. CDR3 length equals 15 residues. In germline, CDR1 is SGHTA, CDR2 FQGNSA. Trimming pared 0 bases from V and 7 bases from J, leaving 15 bases between. The CDR3 nucleotides read TGTGCCAGCAGCTTAGCGTCGCAGGTCAGGTTTGGCTACACCTTC. This codes for CASSLASQVRFGYTF.

This chain joins TRBV29-1 and TRBJ2-2; possible D gene TRBD1, 6 bases. Germline CDR1 SQVTM, CDR2 ANQGSEA. V shed 3 bases and J shed 2 bases, with 10 bases lying between them. CDR3 size: 14 residues. DNA of the CDR3: TGCAGCGTTGAGGGCAGGGGTAACACCGGGGAGCTGTTTTTT. Its protein is CSVEGRGNTGELFF.

The chain recombines TRBV5-4 with TRBJ2-5; TRBD2 aligns across 10 bases. The germline CDR1 and CDR2 sequences are SGHNT and YYREEE (reference sequence). CDR3 size: 14 residues. Germline trimming cut 2 bases from V and 10 bases from J; bases unmatched to any gene: 8. CDR3 sequence reads: CASSFSTSGTIQYF. The CDR3, as DNA: TGTGCCAGCAGCTTCAGTACTAGCGGGACGATCCAGTACTTC. The variable domain in full, completed from reference TRBV5-4 and TRBJ2-5, reads ETGVTQSPTHLIKTRGQQVTLRCSSQSGHNTVSWYQQALGQGPQFIFQYYREEENGRGNFPPRFSGLQFPNYSSELNVNALELDDSALYLCASSFSTSGTIQYFGPGTRLLVL.

The rearrangement joins TRBV5-4 to TRBJ2-7; D perhaps matches TRBD2 (7 bases). Germline CDR1 and CDR2: SGHNT and YYREEE (reference sequence). Trimming took off 4 bases at V and 4 bases at J, with 18 bases between the two ends. This CDR3 contains 15 residues. The CDR3 nucleotides are TGTGCCAGCAGCGGTAGGGGGGAGGGCCAGTACGAGCAGTACTTC. Encoded protein: CASSGRGEGQYEQYF.

The chain employs TRBV6-5 and TRBJ2-1; TRBD1 aligns across 7 bases. Germline V gives CDR1 MNHEY, CDR2 SVGAGI. This CDR3 has 12 residues. With V trimmed by 8 bases and J by 9 bases, 7 bases remained unmatched. The CDR3 DNA follows: TGTGCCAGCGGCAGGCCAGGGGGTGAGCAGTTCTTC. Its translation is CASGRPGGEQFF.

Of note for this clone: The junction departs from germline at one end; a sequencing error may be responsible. This chain connects TRBV7-7 to TRBJ2-4; 14 nucleotides agree with TRBD2. This CDR3 is 19 amino acids long. The germline gives CDR1 SSHAT, CDR2 FNYEAQ (reference sequence). The CDR3 loop reads CASSLNRWTSGGTGNIQYF. The CDR3 DNA reads TGTGCTAGCAGCTTAAATCGCTGGACTAGCGGGGGGACGGGGAACATTCAGTACTTC. Based on the CDR3 plus reference TRBV7-7 and TRBJ2-4, the full variable domain is GAGVSQSPRYKVTKRGQDVTLRCDPISSHATLYWYQQALGQGPEFLTYFNYEAQPDKSGLPSDRFSAERPEGSISTLTIQRTEQRDSAMYRCASSLNRWTSGGTGNIQYFGAGTRLSVL.

This rearrangement joins TRBV6-5 to TRBJ2-7; weak D call: TRBD1 (7 bases). The CDR3 spans 12 residues. Trimming stripped 5 bases from V and 6 bases from J, with 11 bases between. Germline CDR1 reads MNHEY; CDR2 reads SVGAGI. Here the CDR3 reads CASSLQGGEQYF. In DNA, the CDR3 is TGTGCCAGCAGTCTTCAGGGGGGCGAGCAGTACTTC.

The V gene is TRBV9, the J gene TRBJ1-1; 8 bases fit TRBD1. The V gene end was trimmed by 3 bases and the J gene end by 4 bases; junction bases not matched to a gene: 8. This CDR3 is 15 amino acids long. The germline V gene has CDR1 SGDLS and CDR2 YYNGEE. In DNA form, the CDR3 reads TGTGCCAGCAGCGAGTCAGGACAGGGAGGCACTGAAGCTTTCTTT. This codes for CASSESGQGGTEAFF.